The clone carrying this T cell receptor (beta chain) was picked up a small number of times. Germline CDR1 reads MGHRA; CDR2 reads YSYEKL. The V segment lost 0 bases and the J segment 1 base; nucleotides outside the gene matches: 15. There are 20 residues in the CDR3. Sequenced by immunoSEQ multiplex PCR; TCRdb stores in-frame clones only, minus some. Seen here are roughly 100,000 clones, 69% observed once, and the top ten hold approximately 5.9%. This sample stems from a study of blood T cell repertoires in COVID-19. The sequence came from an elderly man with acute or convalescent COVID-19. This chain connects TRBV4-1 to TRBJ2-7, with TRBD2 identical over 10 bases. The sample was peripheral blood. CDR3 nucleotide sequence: TGCGCCAGCAGCCAAGATCCCAGGACTAGCGGCATCGATTCGTCCTACGAGCAGTACTTC. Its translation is CASSQDPRTSGIDSSYEQYF.